This T cell receptor (beta chain) was obtained from a study of CD8 T cells in Susac syndrome. This clonotype was recorded once. CDR3 size: 14 residues. Trimming removed 5 bases from V and 3 bases from J; junction bases left unmatched: 5. Germline V gene data show CDR1 as LNHDA and CDR2 as SQIVND (reference sequence). The RNA, roughly 0.45 to 1 ug, was put through reverse transcription using random hexamers. The TCR beta CDR3 was amplified by immunoSEQ multiplex PCR across 54 Vbeta, 13 Jbeta. Each CDR3 protein is one row after TCRdb ran MiXCR on the immunoSEQ multiplex PCR reads. This sample yields 150,000 to 200,000 distinct CDR3 sequences, of which 85% to 95% are seen a single time; around 0.16% belongs to the top ten.

This receptor was obtained from a human donor with multiple sclerosis. The J gene is TRBJ2-7, the V gene TRBV19, with 9 bases matching TRBD1. Sequenced material: CD8+ T cells from PBMCs. The CDR3 DNA reads TGTGCCAGTAGTGACAGGGGGTTTGTCTACGAGCAGTACTTC. This sequence encodes CASSDRGFVYEQYF.